This T cell receptor (beta chain) comes out of a study of T cell responses to AZD1222 COVID-19 vaccine. Germline CDR1 and CDR2: MNHEY and SMNVEV (reference sequence). This CDR3 contains 13 residues. Germline trimming cut 8 bases from V and 4 bases from J; bases unmatched to any gene: 4. Some clones are missing from TCRdb's copy, which holds only in-frame ones; the method was immunoSEQ multiplex PCR. The data contain some 180,000 clones, over 85% of them singletons. This receptor was obtained from an adult who received the MenACWY meningococcal vaccine as a control. The gene calls are TRBV27 and TRBJ2-2; TRBD1 agrees at 7 bases. This specimen was peripheral blood, taken 28 days after the second dose of the MenACWY control vaccine. CDR3 residues: CASRDRATGELFF. The CDR3 region has the DNA TGTGCCAGCCGGGACAGAGCCACCGGGGAGCTGTTTTTT.